The 4 T cell receptor beta chains below were found in one sample sequenced in a study of T-cell reconstitution after alpha-beta-depleted transplantation in children. Researchers prepared the TCRbeta library using unique molecular identifiers, the study reports. TCRdb re-analysed the PCR reads in MiXCR, keeping a single row per CDR3 protein. The repertoire holds about 540,000 distinct CDR3 sequences, about 17% seen once, with approximately 3% in the top ten. The sequences come from PBMCs from the stem cell graft donor, collected from the stem cell graft. The receptors were sampled from a human donor who donated a stem cell graft to a child with acute lymphoblastic leukemia.

This chain links TRBV27 with TRBJ1-2; 10 bases line up with TRBD1. V lost 6 bases and J lost 0; bases outside the gene matches: 4. CDR1 MNHEY and CDR2 SMNVEV come from the germline V gene (reference sequence). CDR3 length equals 15 residues. The CDR3 spells CASRRTGGSNYGYTF. Here the CDR3 DNA reads TGTGCCAGCAGGAGGACAGGGGGATCTAACTATGGCTACACCTTC.

This chain joins TRBV15 and TRBJ2-2; no definite D call. Trimming took off 0 bases at V and 3 bases at J, with 11 bases between the two ends. Looked up from germline, CDR1 is LNHNV and CDR2 is YYDKDF (reference sequence). The CDR3 contains 16 residues. The CDR3 loop is CATSRDKGRYTGELFF. The CDR3 DNA reads as TGTGCCACCAGCAGAGATAAAGGGCGGTACACCGGGGAGCTGTTTTTT.

This clonotype has a count of ten or more. The V gene is TRBV5-1, the J gene TRBJ2-5; D is possibly TRBD1 or TRBD2 (5 bases each). The CDR3 length is 14 residues. CDR1 and CDR2 (germline): SGHRS, YFSETQ. The V end was cut by 3 bases, the J end by 5 bases, with 14 bases between. CDR3 amino acids: CASSYRDPQETQYF. DNA for the CDR3: TGCGCCAGCAGCTACCGGGACCCCCAGGAGACCCAGTACTTC.

This clonotype was found a few times. The chain is built from TRBV11-2 and TRBJ2-1; TRBD2 is a possible D gene (7 bases). V was pared by 1 base and J by 7 bases, with 14 bases between. This CDR3 is 15 amino acids long. In germline, CDR1 is SGHAT, CDR2 FQNNGV. CDR3 in amino acids: CASSLGFGGRNEQFF. In DNA form, the CDR3 reads TGTGCCAGCAGCTTAGGATTCGGGGGGCGAAATGAGCAGTTCTTC.